The rows below give T cell receptor beta chains drawn from one sample of a study of blood T cell repertoires in COVID-19. Profiled with immunoSEQ multiplex PCR; TCRdb holds only in-frame clones, not every one. The sample shows approximately 250,000 clones, approximately 85% of them seen only once. Sequences were obtained from peripheral blood. These receptors came from a man aged 45 to 65 with COVID-19, enrolled during active disease. CDR3s include the opening cysteine and the closing phenylalanine or tryptophan. The D gene is left open where the match is weak. Clone size, where shown, is once, few, many, or a class for clones that have expanded.

d_call j_call clone_size v_call cdr3_nt cdr3_aa
TRBD1 TRBJ2-7 - TRBV7-9 TGTGCCAGCAGCTTAGGGGGACAGGGAACCCTCTCCTACGAGCAGTACTTC CASSLGGQGTLSYEQYF
TRBD1 TRBJ2-3 - TRBV19 TGTGCCAGTAGTATAGGGACAGGAAGCACAGATACGCAGTATTTT CASSIGTGSTDTQYF
- TRBJ1-2 - TRBV6-5 TGTGCCAGCAGAACACAGGAGTCGGAAGGCTACACCTTC CASRTQESEGYTF
TRBD2 TRBJ2-2 - TRBV2 TGTGCCAGCAGTCCCGGGACTAGCGGGGGGGTATCCGGGGAGCTGTTTTTT CASSPGTSGGVSGELFF
- TRBJ1-4 - TRBV5-1 TGCGCCAGCAGCTTGGTAGGGGAAGGTGAAAAACTGTTTTTT CASSLVGEGEKLFF
- TRBJ2-7 - TRBV5-1 TGCGCCAGCAGCTTTAAAGGGGGCTACGAGCAGTACTTC CASSFKGGYEQYF
- TRBJ2-3 - TRBV12-5 TGTGCTAGTGGTGGACTGGTCGGAGATACGCAGTATTTT CASGGLVGDTQYF
- TRBJ1-2 - TRBV30 TGTGCCTGGAGTGTACCATGGGGGGACTATGGCTACACCTTC CAWSVPWGDYGYTF
- TRBJ2-3 - TRBV11-2 TGTGCCAGCAGCTTAGTTCTATTCGCGCAGTATTTT CASSLVLFAQYF
TRBD1 TRBJ2-7 - TRBV5-8 TGTGCCAGCAGCCCGGACAGGGGCTCTCCCTACGAGCAGTACTTC CASSPDRGSPYEQYF
TRBD2 TRBJ2-1 - TRBV7-9 TGTGCCAGCAGCGACACTAGCGGGGGGGCGGTTGAGCAGTTCTTC CASSDTSGGAVEQFF
TRBD1 TRBJ1-5 - TRBV6-1 TGTGCCAGCAGTGAAGCGGCCGGGACAGGGACTATCGGGCAGCCCCAGCATTTT CASSEAAGTGTIGQPQHF
- TRBJ1-5 once TRBV11-2 TGTGCCAGCAGTTGGGGGCCAGGTTTAAATCAGCCCCAGCATTTT CASSWGPGLNQPQHF
- TRBJ2-5 - TRBV6-2/TRBV6-3 TGTGCCAGCAGTTACCCCCCCGGCGGGGCCCGGGAGACCCAGTACTTC CASSYPPGGARETQYF
TRBD2 TRBJ2-1 once TRBV5-1 TGCGCCAGCAGCTTGGAAGCGGGGACCCTTTACAATGAGCAGTTCTTC CASSLEAGTLYNEQFF
- TRBJ2-7 - TRBV23-1 TGCGCCAGCAGTCAATGGGTAGGGGTGACCTACGAGCAGTACTTC CASSQWVGVTYEQYF
TRBD1 TRBJ2-2 - TRBV11-2 TGTGCCAGCAGCTTGAACAGGGGTAGCGCGAACACCGGGGAGCTGTTTTTT CASSLNRGSANTGELFF
TRBD2 TRBJ2-7 once TRBV4-3 TGCGCCAGCAGCCAAGATTTAGCGGGGGGGCTCTACGAGCAGTACTTC CASSQDLAGGLYEQYF
- TRBJ2-1 - TRBV11-2 TGTGCCAGCAGCTTAGACCAGGTTTCAGAATTCTTC CASSLDQVSEFF
- TRBJ2-7 - TRBV29-1 TGCAGCGTTGTTAAGGGGTTCTACGAGCAGTACTTC CSVVKGFYEQYF
- TRBJ2-2 few TRBV6-4 TGTGCCAGCAGTGTACAGGGAACCGGGGAGCTGTTTTTT CASSVQGTGELFF
- TRBJ2-5 - TRBV19 TGTGCCAGTAGTAAGGACAGAAAAGAGACCCAGTACTTC CASSKDRKETQYF
- TRBJ1-3 - TRBV13 TGTGCCAGCAGCTTAGGCCTTGGGGCAGCCACTGACTCTGGAAACACCATATATTTT CASSLGLGAATDSGNTIYF
TRBD2 TRBJ2-3 - TRBV2 TGTGCCAGCAGGCCTTTAGCGGGGCGGGCAGATACGCAGTATTTT CASRPLAGRADTQYF
TRBD2 TRBJ2-2 once TRBV5-1 TGCGCCAGCAGCTTGGCTAGCGGGGGTGTCACCGGGGAGCTGTTTTTT CASSLASGGVTGELFF
TRBD1 TRBJ1-2 - TRBV4-2 TGTGCCAGCAGCCAAGCGAAGGGGACAGGGACTTTGGATGGCTACACCTTC CASSQAKGTGTLDGYTF
- TRBJ1-4 - TRBV11-2 TGTGCCAGCAGCTTAGGACAGCTAGCAACTAATGAAAAACTGTTTTTT CASSLGQLATNEKLFF
- TRBJ2-1 - TRBV19 TGTGCCAGTAGTATAGAACAGGTTTCCTACAATGAGCAGTTCTTC CASSIEQVSYNEQFF
TRBD1 TRBJ2-2 once TRBV9 TGTGCCAGCAGCGCGACCCCAGGGGGCGTTTACGCCGGGGAGCTGTTTTTT CASSATPGGVYAGELFF
TRBD1 TRBJ1-2 once TRBV2 TGTGCCAGCACTGGGACAGGGGCGATGGGTGGCTACACCTTC CASTGTGAMGGYTF
- TRBJ2-7 few TRBV7-2 TGTGCCAGCAGCTTAGTCGGGGGAAGCTCCTACGAGCAGTACTTC CASSLVGGSSYEQYF
TRBD2 TRBJ2-1 once TRBV19 TGTGCCAGTAGCCTCGGACTAGCGGGGGATGAGCAGTTCTTC CASSLGLAGDEQFF
- TRBJ2-7 - TRBV11-2 TGTGCCAGCAGCTCTCGGGTAGAGACCTACGAGCAGTACTTC CASSSRVETYEQYF
TRBD1 TRBJ2-5 - TRBV11-1 TGTGCCAGCAGCGTTGACAGGGCAGAGACCCAGTACTTC CASSVDRAETQYF
TRBD1 TRBJ2-5 - TRBV29-1 TGCAGCGCCGGCGGGGACAGGGGGCGCGGGGAGACCCAGTACTTC CSAGGDRGRGETQYF
- TRBJ1-5 once TRBV18 TGTGCCAGCTCCTCGGGGGTCCGCAGGCAGCCCCAGCATTTT CASSSGVRRQPQHF
- TRBJ2-2 - TRBV3-1/TRBV3-2 TGTGCCAGCAGCCGACAGTGGACCGGGGAGCTGTTTTTT CASSRQWTGELFF
- TRBJ1-2 - TRBV5-8 TGTGCCAGCAGCCCCGGTGCGGCCTATGGCTACACCTTC CASSPGAAYGYTF
- TRBJ1-2 - TRBV5-6 TGTGCCAGCAGCTTCTATCAGGGGATCTATGGCTACACCTTC CASSFYQGIYGYTF
- TRBJ1-6 - TRBV2 TGTGCCAGCAGCCGAACAGTTGTGGATTCACCCCTCCACTTT CASSRTVVDSPLHF
- TRBJ1-6 - TRBV4-1 TGCGCCAGCAGCCAAGGGTCGGGGGTTGGGGCTTCACCCCTCCACTTT CASSQGSGVGASPLHF
TRBD1 TRBJ2-3 - TRBV6-2/TRBV6-3 TGTGCCAGCAGCCCAGACAGGGGTATTGCAGATACGCAGTATTTT CASSPDRGIADTQYF
TRBD2 TRBJ2-1 - TRBV3-1/TRBV3-2 TGTGCCAGCAGCCTTCGGGGGGGGAATGAGCAGTTCTTC CASSLRGGNEQFF
- TRBJ2-1 - TRBV30 TGTGCCTGGAGCGAGGATCTGCTTTACAATGAGCAGTTCTTC CAWSEDLLYNEQFF
- TRBJ2-1 once TRBV2 TGTGCCAGCAGAGACGCTAGAGGGATATACAATGAGCAGTTCTTC CASRDARGIYNEQFF
TRBD2 TRBJ2-7 - TRBV7-9 TGTGCCAGCAGCTCGGGACTAGCGGGGTACGAGCAGTACTTC CASSSGLAGYEQYF
- TRBJ2-7 - TRBV25-1 TGTGCCTTTATACCAGAGGGCCAGGCGAACGAGCAGTACTTC CAFIPEGQANEQYF
TRBD1 TRBJ1-1 - TRBV2 TGTGCCAGCAGGGGGGACAGCCAGAACACTGAAGCTTTCTTT CASRGDSQNTEAFF
- TRBJ1-6 - TRBV27 TGTGCCAGCAGGGGGCCGAGCTCCTATAATTCACCCCTCCACTTT CASRGPSSYNSPLHF
TRBD2 TRBJ2-3 - TRBV9 TGTGCCAGCAGCGTAGCCCCCCTAGCGGGGGCCACAGATACGCAGTATTTT CASSVAPLAGATDTQYF